The 29 T cell receptor beta chains below all came from one sample that was sequenced in a study of blood T cell repertoires in COVID-19. Sequencing used immunoSEQ multiplex PCR; TCRdb keeps in-frame clones, though not all of them. The sample shows more than 45,000 clones, 86% of them seen only once. Material for sequencing was peripheral blood. Receptors were obtained from a man aged 70-80 years with acute or convalescent COVID-19.

The chain combines TRBV28 with TRBJ2-5; 8 bases align to TRBD1. The germline V gene encodes CDR1 MDHEN and CDR2 SYDVKM. The CDR3 is made up of 15 amino acids. The ends lost 6 bases at V and 4 bases at J; junction bases unmatched: 10. The CDR3 region is CASRPTGGGGETQYF. DNA for the CDR3: TGTGCCAGCAGGCCTACAGGGGGAGGAGGAGAGACCCAGTACTTC. Full variable domain (outside the CDR3, taken from reference TRBV28 and TRBJ2-5): DVKVTQSSRYLVKRTGEKVFLECVQDMDHENMFWYRQDPGLGLRLIYFSYDVKMKEKGDIPEGYSVSREKKERFSLILESASTNQTSMYLCASRPTGGGGETQYFGPGTRLLVL.

This rearrangement joins TRBV5-4 to TRBJ1-2; 11 positions match TRBD1. Trimming took 3 bases from V and 7 from J; bases not matched to a gene: 8. The CDR3 is made up of 15 amino acids. CDR1 and CDR2 (germline): SGHNT, YYREEE (reference sequence). The CDR3, as DNA: TGTGCCAGCAGCTCGCCGGACAGGGGGCAGGGTGGCTACACCTTC. It codes for CASSSPDRGQGGYTF.

The chain recombines TRBV7-2 with TRBJ1-5; D might be TRBD1 (6 bases). Trimming stripped 1 base from V and 7 bases from J, with 20 bases between. This CDR3 comprises 17 residues. In germline, CDR1 is SGHTA, CDR2 FQGNSA. The CDR3 spells CASSLEGRQGIMQPQHF. Written as DNA, the CDR3 is TGTGCCAGCAGCTTAGAAGGTCGGCAGGGGATAATGCAGCCCCAGCATTTT. Using reference TRBV7-2 and TRBJ1-5 for the parts outside the CDR3, the full variable domain is GAGVSQSPSNKVTEKGKDVELRCDPISGHTALYWYRQSLGQGLEFLIYFQGNSAPDKSGLPSDRFSAERTGGSVSTLTIQRTQQEDSAVYLCASSLEGRQGIMQPQHFGDGTRLSIL.

The rearrangement links TRBV28 to TRBJ1-5, with a weak D call TRBD1 (6 bases). The CDR3 consists of 15 residues. The germline V gene encodes CDR1 MDHEN and CDR2 SYDVKM. V shed 5 bases and J shed 5 bases, with 16 bases lying between them. The CDR3 DNA follows: TGTGCCAGCAGTCCGTCAGACAGGAGAGATCAGCCCCAGCATTTT. Protein product: CASSPSDRRDQPQHF.

The V gene is TRBV7-8, the J gene TRBJ1-1; D is perhaps TRBD1 (5 bases). The length of the CDR3 is 13 residues. CDR1 is SGHVS and CDR2 is FQNEAQ in the germline V gene. V was clipped by 1 base and J by 7 bases, with 10 bases between them. Written as DNA, the CDR3 is TGTGCCAGCAGCTTAGTAGGAGGGGTTGAAGCTTTCTTT. The encoded protein is CASSLVGGVEAFF. Variable domain in full (rest from reference TRBV7-8 and TRBJ1-1): GAGVSQSPRYKVAKRGQDVALRCDPISGHVSLFWYQQALGQGPEFLTYFQNEAQLDKSGLPSDRFFAERPEGSVSTLKIQRTQQEDSAVYLCASSLVGGVEAFFGQGTRLTVV.

The J gene is TRBJ2-3, the V gene TRBV7-3; TRBD2 matches at 9 bases. The germline V gene encodes CDR1 SGHTA and CDR2 FQGTGA. V lost 2 bases and J lost 4; bases outside the gene matches: 7. The CDR3 extends over 16 amino acids. The CDR3 protein is CASSLLAGGQADTQYF. CDR3 DNA: TGTGCCAGCAGCTTACTTGCGGGGGGGCAAGCAGATACGCAGTATTTT.

The chain links TRBV7-9 to TRBJ2-3; D is undetermined. This CDR3 contains 15 residues. Germline loops: CDR1 SEHNR, CDR2 FQNEAQ (reference sequence). V lost 7 bases and J 3 bases, leaving 17 bases between the germline ends. The CDR3 is CASNKITTRTDTQYF. In DNA, the CDR3 is TGTGCCAGCAACAAAATAACGACAAGGACAGATACGCAGTATTTT.

This clone was seen only a few times. The chain joins TRBV28 to TRBJ2-7, with 9 bases that match TRBD2. The germline V gene encodes CDR1 MDHEN and CDR2 SYDVKM. Trimming at V came to 6 bases and at J to 0 bases, leaving 6 bases not matched to a gene. CDR3 length equals 15 residues. The CDR3 region is CASRPTSGRSYEQYF. Here the CDR3 DNA reads TGTGCCAGCAGGCCTACTAGCGGGCGCTCCTACGAGCAGTACTTC.

The V gene is TRBV5-6, the J gene TRBJ1-1, with 11 bases identical to TRBD1. Germline V gene data show CDR1 as SGHDT and CDR2 as YYEEEE. V dropped 4 bases and J dropped 10; count of bases not matched to a gene: 18. CDR3 length: 17 amino acids. In DNA form, the CDR3 reads TGTGCCAGCAGCCCCACCCTCCGGGGACAGGGGGGTATCGGAGCTTTCTTT. Protein sequence: CASSPTLRGQGGIGAFF.

The rearrangement joins TRBV7-2 to TRBJ2-2; 12 bases are a match to TRBD2. The V segment lost 5 bases and the J segment 7 bases; nucleotides outside the gene matches: 11. The germline V gene has CDR1 SGHTA and CDR2 FQGNSA. The CDR3 loop spans 17 amino acids. CDR3 in DNA: TGTGCCAGCAGCGTACTTAACCCGGGACTAGCGGGCGGGGAGCTGTTTTTT. This gives the protein CASSVLNPGLAGGELFF.

The table lists this clone with a count of one. The V gene is TRBV12-5, the J gene TRBJ1-1, with a tentative D call TRBD1 (6 bases). Trimming removed 4 bases at V and 1 base at J, with 7 bases between. The CDR3 is made up of 13 amino acids. The germline V gene encodes CDR1 LGHNT and CDR2 FRNRAP. The CDR3 DNA sequence: TGTGCTAGTGGTTCGGACAGGAACACTGAAGCTTTCTTT. Its protein is CASGSDRNTEAFF.

CDR3 sequence reads: CASSSYQGAGTEAFF. As DNA, the CDR3 is TGTGCCAGCAGCTCTTACCAGGGGGCGGGCACTGAAGCTTTCTTT. The rearrangement joins TRBV7-2 to TRBJ1-1; 8 nucleotides match TRBD1. V trimming: 4 bases; J trimming: 4 bases; junction bases outside the gene matches: 8. This CDR3 region has 15 residues. Germline CDR1 and CDR2: SGHTA and FQGNSA.

This rearrangement joins TRBV7-2 to TRBJ1-1, with a tentative D call TRBD1 (5 bases). Trimming left V 3 bases short and J 1 base short, with 12 bases between. This CDR3 is 15 amino acids long. Germline V gene lookup returns CDR1 SGHTA and CDR2 FQGNSA. The CDR3 nucleotides read TGTGCCAGCAGCTTGATGCGCGGGGGGAACACTGAAGCTTTCTTT. It yields the protein CASSLMRGGNTEAFF.

To note about this clone: Its ends do not fully match the called genes, so a read error is possible. The rearrangement uses TRBV7-2 and TRBJ2-6; 10 nucleotides align to TRBD1. Germline values: CDR1 SGHTA, CDR2 FQGNSA. The CDR3 is made up of 16 amino acids. The CDR3 DNA reads as TGTGTCAGCAGCTTGACAGGGGGCGCCGGGGCCAACGTCCTGACTTTC. It yields the protein CVSSLTGGAGANVLTF.

The chain joins TRBV5-4 to TRBJ2-7; 8 bases line up with TRBD2. Germline loops: CDR1 SGHNT, CDR2 YYREEE (reference sequence). The CDR3 sequence is 14 residues long. Trimming cost V 4 bases and J 7 bases; bases outside gene matches: 10. The CDR3 sequence is CASSKVAGNGEQYF. CDR3 DNA: TGTGCCAGCAGCAAGGTAGCGGGGAACGGGGAGCAGTACTTC.

V gene TRBV24-1 combines with J gene TRBJ2-5, with 10 bases that match TRBD1. The CDR3 is 16 residues long. Germline CDR1 and CDR2: KGHDR and SFDVKD. The V and J ends lost 6 bases and 5 bases, in that order; junction bases with no gene match: 11. The CDR3 DNA reads TGTGCCACCAGTCCTTCCCGACAGGGGGCCTACGAGACCCAGTACTTC. Protein: CATSPSRQGAYETQYF.

The rearrangement uses TRBV18 and TRBJ1-3; 9 bases map to TRBD1. The V and J ends lost 0 bases and 2 bases, in that order; junction bases with no gene match: 2. This CDR3 has 16 amino acids. Looked up from germline, CDR1 is KGHSH and CDR2 is LQKENI. The CDR3 nucleotides are TGTGCCAGCTCACCACCTGGGACAGGGCCTGGAAACACCATATATTTT. Protein: CASSPPGTGPGNTIYF.

V usage is TRBV5-4 and J usage is TRBJ2-5; 11 bases align to TRBD2. Germline CDR1 is SGHNT and CDR2 is YYREEE (reference sequence). The CDR3 has 17 residues. V shed 4 bases and J 2 bases; nucleotides not matched to a gene: 10. In DNA, the CDR3 is TGTGCCAGCAGCCCGCGTACTAGCGGGAGTGGTCAAGAGACCCAGTACTTC. This encodes CASSPRTSGSGQETQYF.

V is TRBV7-3 and J is TRBJ1-1, with D possibly matching TRBD1 (6 bases). V shed 4 bases and J shed 4 bases, with 16 bases lying between them. The CDR3 length is 15 residues. Germline loops: CDR1 SGHTA, CDR2 FQGTGA. The CDR3 sequence: CASSSGTRGITEAFF. The CDR3 DNA sequence: TGTGCCAGCAGCTCGGGGACGAGGGGGATCACTGAAGCTTTCTTT.

The chain links TRBV14 to TRBJ1-6, with D unresolved. The germline V gene encodes CDR1 SGHDN and CDR2 FVKESK. With 4 bases removed from V and 4 bases from J, the gap between germline ends came to 5 bases. The CDR3 contains 13 residues. The CDR3 sequence is CASSPHYNSPLHF. The CDR3 nucleotides are TGTGCCAGCAGCCCACATTATAATTCACCCCTCCACTTT.

The chain is built from TRBV3-1 (or the pseudogene TRBV3-2) and TRBJ2-1, with TRBD2 identical over 12 bases. Germline CDR1 LGHDT, CDR2 YNNKEL (reference sequence). V shed 4 bases, J shed 9 bases, and the junction held 10 bases outside the gene matches. The length of the CDR3 is 16 residues. CDR3 loop: CASSPNRLAGVTEQFF. Written as DNA, the CDR3 is TGTGCCAGCAGCCCCAACCGACTAGCGGGAGTAACTGAGCAGTTCTTC.

This clone appeared a single time. The J gene is TRBJ2-7, the V gene TRBV27; 9 positions agree with TRBD1. CDR3 length: 16 amino acids. Germline V gene sequence: CDR1 MNHEY, CDR2 SMNVEV (reference sequence). J gave up 5 bases and V 1 base, and 9 bases lay outside the gene matches. CDR3 nucleotides: TGTGCCAGCAGTTTATTTCCGACAGGGGGTGGGCACGAGCAGTACTTC. This gives the protein CASSLFPTGGGHEQYF.

V usage is TRBV4-2 and J usage is TRBJ1-1; the match to TRBD1 covers 8 bases. The CDR3 is made up of 16 amino acids. The V gene's germline CDR1 is LGHNA and CDR2 YNFKEQ. V trimming: 4 bases; J trimming: 4 bases; junction bases outside the gene matches: 11. CDR3 sequence reads: CASSPNRQGSGTEAFF. CDR3 in DNA: TGTGCCAGCAGCCCGAACCGACAGGGGTCGGGCACTGAAGCTTTCTTT.

V and J are TRBV4-2 and TRBJ1-1, with D possibly TRBD1 on 5 matching bases. Germline lookup yields CDR1 LGHNA and CDR2 YNFKEQ. Trimming removed 0 bases from V and 4 bases from J, with 12 bases in between. CDR3 length: 15 residues. The CDR3 here is CASSQDWGGFTEAFF. In DNA, the CDR3 is TGTGCCAGCAGCCAAGATTGGGGGGGATTCACTGAAGCTTTCTTT.

This clone was recorded a few times. V usage is TRBV7-9 and J usage is TRBJ1-6; no firm D call. Germline CDR1 and CDR2: SEHNR and FQNEAQ (reference sequence). The V end was cut by 3 bases, the J end by 10 bases, with 19 bases between. CDR3 size: 16 residues. CDR3 sequence (DNA): TGTGCCAGCAGCTTGGGCACCGCGAATAAGCGGTCACCCCTCCACTTT. Translation gives CASSLGTANKRSPLHF.

V and J are TRBV7-9 and TRBJ2-5; 14 bases line up with TRBD2. The CDR3 length is 18 residues. Germline lookup yields CDR1 SEHNR and CDR2 FQNEAQ (reference sequence). J gave up 5 bases and V 5 bases, and 13 bases lay outside the gene matches. In nucleotides, the CDR3 is TGTGCCAGCAGCCCAACCCTGAGGACTAGCGGGAGGATCGAGACCCAGTACTTC. This sequence encodes CASSPTLRTSGRIETQYF. The full variable domain, completed using reference TRBV7-9 and TRBJ2-5, is DTGVSQNPRHKITKRGQNVTFRCDPISEHNRLYWYRQTLGQGPEFLTYFQNEAQLEKSRLLSDRFSAERPKGSFSTLEIQRTEQGDSAMYLCASSPTLRTSGRIETQYFGPGTRLLVL.

This chain uses TRBV28 with TRBJ2-1, with 7 nucleotides matching TRBD2. This CDR3 contains 16 residues. Germline CDR1 and CDR2: MDHEN and SYDVKM. With 4 bases clipped from V and 2 bases from J, the junction kept 8 bases outside the gene matches. The CDR3 DNA follows: TGTGCCAGCAGTTCTTTTTGGGCGGGGGCCTACAATGAGCAGTTCTTC. Protein: CASSSFWAGAYNEQFF.

The chain links TRBV5-1 to TRBJ2-3; TRBD2 matches at 7 bases. CDR3 length equals 13 residues. The V and J ends lost 7 bases and 5 bases, in that order; junction bases with no gene match: 7. Germline loops: CDR1 SGHRS, CDR2 YFSETQ. The DNA of the CDR3 is TGCGCCAGCCAAATAGCGGGCATAGATACGCAGTATTTT. Translated: CASQIAGIDTQYF.

The chain joins TRBV11-2 to TRBJ2-1; TRBD2 matches at 12 bases. The length of the CDR3 is 16 residues. Germline trimming cut 6 bases from V and 7 bases from J; bases unmatched to any gene: 10. Germline lookup yields CDR1 SGHAT and CDR2 FQNNGV. The CDR3 DNA reads as TGTGCCAGCAGAACGGTCGTGCTAGCGGGAGGGAATGAGCAGTTCTTC. Translating it yields CASRTVVLAGGNEQFF. The full variable domain, completed using reference TRBV11-2 and TRBJ2-1, is EAGVAQSPRYKIIEKRQSVAFWCNPISGHATLYWYQQILGQGPKLLIQFQNNGVVDDSQLPKDRFSAERLKGVDSTLKIQPAKLEDSAVYLCASRTVVLAGGNEQFFGPGTRLTVL.